The 27 T cell receptor beta chains presented below share a single source sample, sequenced in a study of early T cells in non-severe SARS-CoV-2 infection. TCRdb recomputed calls from the 5' RACE reads with MiXCR, one row per CDR3 protein. The sample yields over 30,000 distinct CDR3 sequences, roughly 6.6% seen once. Sequenced material: whole blood, taken at baseline. The receptor set was obtained from an adult who was a healthcare worker with PCR-confirmed SARS-CoV-2 infection or an uninfected control (not recorded which).

This clonotype was recorded at least ten times. The rearrangement joins TRBV6-4 to TRBJ2-1; D call uncertain. The CDR3 covers 13 residues. V lost 0 bases, J lost 7 bases, and 7 bases lay in between. The germline V gene has CDR1 MRHNA and CDR2 SNTAGT. CDR3 sequence (DNA): TGTGCCAGCAGTGACTCGATGACGAATGAGCAGTTCTTC. It yields the protein CASSDSMTNEQFF.

This clonotype was counted many times. V and J are TRBV24-1 and TRBJ1-2, with TRBD1 as a possible D gene (6 bases). The CDR3 has 15 amino acids. The V end lost 4 bases, the J end lost 4 bases, and 15 bases lay between the germline ends. Germline values: CDR1 KGHDR, CDR2 SFDVKD. The CDR3 region has the DNA TGTGCCACCAGTGAACGGGACAACAACCCCTATGGCTACACCTTC. Its protein is CATSERDNNPYGYTF.

Only a few counts were recorded for this clonotype. V gene TRBV19 combines with J gene TRBJ2-3, with unresolved D. The germline V gene encodes CDR1 LNHDA and CDR2 SQIVND (reference sequence). CDR3 length equals 15 residues. Trimming took 4 bases from V and 2 from J, leaving 13 bases between them. For the CDR3, the DNA is TGTGCCAGTAGTACTTCGGCTCAGAACACAGATACGCAGTATTTT. Translation gives CASSTSAQNTDTQYF.

V is TRBV7-8 and J is TRBJ2-1, with unresolved D. Germline V lookup: CDR1 SGHVS, CDR2 FQNEAQ. The CDR3 covers 16 residues. V lost 1 base and J lost 0, with 10 bases in between. CDR3 sequence: CASSLVASSSYNEQFF. CDR3 sequence (DNA): TGTGCCAGCAGCTTAGTTGCGTCAAGCTCCTACAATGAGCAGTTCTTC.

This clonotype was recorded a few times. The chain uses TRBV28 and TRBJ1-5, with 8 bases aligning to TRBD1. Germline values: CDR1 MDHEN, CDR2 SYDVKM. CDR3 length: 18 amino acids. Unmatched junction bases numbered 15, after V lost 6 bases and J lost 2 bases. This CDR3 is CASRPLSSGQGRNQPQHF. DNA of the CDR3: TGTGCCAGCAGACCCCTTTCCTCCGGACAGGGACGCAATCAGCCCCAGCATTTT. Using reference TRBV28 and TRBJ1-5 for the parts outside the CDR3, the full variable domain is DVKVTQSSRYLVKRTGEKVFLECVQDMDHENMFWYRQDPGLGLRLIYFSYDVKMKEKGDIPEGYSVSREKKERFSLILESASTNQTSMYLCASRPLSSGQGRNQPQHFGDGTRLSIL.

This clonotype occurred a few times. The chain employs TRBV29-1 and TRBJ1-3; no firm D call. Trimming left V 3 bases short and J 0 bases short, with 6 bases between. The germline CDR1 and CDR2 sequences are SQVTM and ANQGSEA. This CDR3 region has 13 residues. CDR3 sequence (DNA): TGCAGCGTTGACTTTGGCTCTGGAAACACCATATATTTT. The encoded protein is CSVDFGSGNTIYF.

This clonotype turned up a few times. V is TRBV7-9 and J is TRBJ2-1; TRBD1 matches 12 bases. The junction had 21 bases not matched to a gene; V was cut back by 5 bases and J by 7 bases. From germline, CDR1 is SEHNR and CDR2 FQNEAQ (reference sequence). The CDR3 length is 20 residues. The chain's CDR3 is CASSPFPGQGALASGNEQFF. CDR3 sequence (DNA): TGTGCCAGCAGCCCGTTCCCGGGACAGGGGGCCCTCGCCTCGGGGAATGAGCAGTTCTTC. Supplemented by reference TRBV7-9 and TRBJ2-1, the full variable domain reads DTGVSQNPRHKITKRGQNVTFRCDPISEHNRLYWYRQTLGQGPEFLTYFQNEAQLEKSRLLSDRFSAERPKGSFSTLEIQRTEQGDSAMYLCASSPFPGQGALASGNEQFFGPGTRLTVL.

This clonotype was detected many times. The V call is TRBV6-5, the J call TRBJ1-6, with D hard to call. The ends were cut back, 7 bases at V and 7 bases at J, with 11 bases in the middle. CDR3 length equals 13 residues. CDR1 is MNHEY, CDR2 SVGAGI, per germline. This CDR3 reads CASNRAWNSPLHF. DNA of the CDR3: TGTGCCAGCAACCGGGCCTGGAATTCACCCCTCCACTTT.

This clonotype has a count of ten or more. The chain couples TRBV29-1 to TRBJ2-1; D unclear. With 0 bases removed from V and 7 bases from J, the gap between germline ends came to 10 bases. Germline V gene data show CDR1 as SQVTM and CDR2 as ANQGSEA. The CDR3 loop spans 13 amino acids. The CDR3 is CSVEEGVGNEQFF. The CDR3 nucleotides are TGCAGCGTTGAAGAAGGAGTCGGGAATGAGCAGTTCTTC.

This clonotype was seen many times. The chain combines TRBV29-1 with TRBJ1-1, with TRBD1 matching 7 bases. Germline CDR1 and CDR2: SQVTM and ANQGSEA. This CDR3 has 14 residues. V shed 6 bases, J shed 2 bases, and the junction held 9 bases outside the gene matches. DNA for the CDR3: TGCAGCGTGACAGGGAATCGAGAAAACACTGAAGCTTTCTTT. It specifies CSVTGNRENTEAFF.

This clonotype appeared many times. The chain links TRBV12-3 or TRBV12-4 to TRBJ2-1, with 9 positions matching TRBD2. The CDR3 is made up of 13 amino acids. With 6 bases clipped from V and 6 bases from J, the junction kept 3 bases outside the gene matches. In DNA form, the CDR3 reads TGTGCCAGCAGCCTGACTAGCGGCAATGAGCAGTTCTTC. Residues: CASSLTSGNEQFF.

This clonotype occurred many times. CDR3 amino acids: CASSLQSSRGPGNQPQHF. CDR3 sequence (DNA): TGTGCCAGTAGTCTCCAATCGTCCCGGGGTCCAGGGAATCAGCCCCAGCATTTT. V usage is TRBV19 and J usage is TRBJ1-5; D is possibly TRBD1 (5 bases). The germline CDR1 and CDR2 sequences are LNHDA and SQIVND (reference sequence). This CDR3 contains 18 residues. V lost 5 bases and J lost 4, with 24 bases in between.

This clonotype was seen only a few times. The V gene is TRBV4-3, the J gene TRBJ2-3; 7 bases map to TRBD1. This CDR3 has 18 amino acids. Trimming removed 0 bases from V and 2 bases from J; junction bases left unmatched: 11. The germline gives CDR1 LGHNA, CDR2 YSLEER. The CDR3, as DNA: TGCGCCAGCAGCCAAGATGCCGAGGGGGCCTCCCACACAGATACGCAGTATTTT. Its translation: CASSQDAEGASHTDTQYF.

In this sample, this clonotype turned up a few times. Just one base apart from a much larger clone, this may be a read error. This chain uses TRBV28 with TRBJ2-5, with D possibly being TRBD1 or TRBD2 (5 bases each). Germline-derived CDR1 and CDR2 are MDHEN and SYDVKM. The CDR3 extends over 17 amino acids. The CDR3 spells CVSSFSWDDQKQETQYF. The CDR3, as DNA: TGTGTCAGCAGTTTCTCCTGGGACGATCAAAAGCAAGAGACCCAGTACTTC.

This clonotype is judged medium-sized. The chain combines TRBV4-3 with TRBJ2-1; 14 bases map to TRBD2. The J segment lost 5 bases and the V segment lost 5 bases, leaving 2 bases of the junction unmatched. Germline-derived CDR1 and CDR2 are LGHNA and YSLEER. The CDR3 has 15 amino acids. DNA for the CDR3: TGCGCCAGCAGCTGGACTAGCGGGAGGCACAATGAGCAGTTCTTC. Translating it yields CASSWTSGRHNEQFF.

The chain recombines TRBV20-1 with TRBJ2-2, with no clear D. Germline values: CDR1 DFQATT, CDR2 SNEGSKA (reference sequence). Trimming took 3 bases from V and 2 from J, leaving 7 bases between them. The CDR3 sequence is 13 residues long. The CDR3 sequence: CSARPSNTGELFF. The CDR3 nucleotides read TGCAGTGCTAGGCCCTCCAACACCGGGGAGCTGTTTTTT.

In this sample, this clonotype turned up many times. The chain combines TRBV20-1 with TRBJ1-5; D not resolved. The CDR3 spans 17 residues. The V end was cut by 3 bases, the J end by 2 bases, with 20 bases between. Germline CDR1 is DFQATT and CDR2 is SNEGSKA (reference sequence). CDR3 residues: CSASPPEQQRGNQPQHF. The CDR3 coding sequence is TGCAGTGCTAGTCCGCCCGAACAGCAAAGAGGCAATCAGCCCCAGCATTTT.

The sample holds many counts of this clonotype. The chain combines TRBV5-1 with TRBJ1-3, with D uncertain. Germline V gene sequence: CDR1 SGHRS, CDR2 YFSETQ. Trimming shortened V by 0 bases and J by 3 bases, and 13 bases separated the two germline ends. There are 16 residues in the CDR3. Here the CDR3 reads CASSLVGLINGNTIYF. In DNA form, the CDR3 reads TGCGCCAGCAGCTTGGTAGGACTCATTAATGGAAACACCATATATTTT. The full variable domain, rest sourced from reference TRBV5-1 and TRBJ1-3, is KAGVTQTPRYLIKTRGQQVTLSCSPISGHRSVSWYQQTPGQGLQFLFEYFSETQRNKGNFPGRFSGRQFSNSRSEMNVSTLELGDSALYLCASSLVGLINGNTIYFGEGSWLTVV.

This clonotype was recorded many times. The chain links TRBV3-1 to TRBJ2-3; D is perhaps TRBD2 (6 bases). Trimming left V 1 base short and J 4 bases short, with 9 bases between. Germline-derived CDR1 and CDR2 are LGHDT and YNNKEL (reference sequence). The CDR3 runs 14 residues. The CDR3 DNA reads TGTGCCAGCAGCCAAGCGGGAGCGGCAGATACGCAGTATTTT. Encoded protein: CASSQAGAADTQYF.

The table lists this clonotype with many counts. The chain couples TRBV7-2 to TRBJ2-4; the D gene could be TRBD1 or TRBD2 (6 bases each). The CDR3 is 15 residues long. Germline assignment: CDR1 SGHTA and CDR2 FQGNSA. Trimming stripped 5 bases from V and 6 bases from J, with 17 bases between. The CDR3 nucleotides read TGTGCCAGCAGCCCAGGGGTCTACGGGGGAAACATTCAGTACTTC. It is translated as CASSPGVYGGNIQYF.

The chain employs TRBV6-4 and TRBJ1-1, with a weak D call TRBD1 (5 bases). Germline-derived CDR1 and CDR2 are MRHNA and SNTAGT. CDR3 size: 13 residues. V was trimmed by 6 bases and J by 2 bases, leaving 10 bases between them. CDR3: CASSQTDNTEAFF. The CDR3 DNA follows: TGTGCCAGCAGCCAGACAGATAACACTGAAGCTTTCTTT.

This clonotype was picked up many times. J is TRBJ2-4 and V is TRBV28; D possibly matches TRBD1 or TRBD2 (5 bases each). The CDR3 is 16 residues long. Germline V lookup: CDR1 MDHEN, CDR2 SYDVKM. The V end was cut by 3 bases, the J end by 0 bases, with 12 bases between. Here the CDR3 reads CASSFQVGGAKNIQYF. For the CDR3, the DNA is TGTGCCAGCAGTTTCCAGGTTGGGGGAGCCAAAAACATTCAGTACTTC.

At least ten counts were recorded for this clonotype. This chain uses TRBV29-1 with TRBJ1-2; a weak D match, TRBD1 (6 bases). Per the germline V gene, CDR1 is SQVTM and CDR2 is ANQGSEA. The V and J ends lost 3 bases and 4 bases respectively, with 12 bases between them. The CDR3 has 13 amino acids. The CDR3 protein is CSVEWDNLYGYTF. The DNA of the CDR3 is TGCAGCGTTGAGTGGGACAACCTCTATGGCTACACCTTC.

This clonotype was recorded a few times. The chain joins TRBV6-5 to TRBJ1-2; a weak D match, TRBD1 (6 bases). CDR1 is MNHEY and CDR2 is SVGAGI in the germline V gene. Trimming took off 6 bases at V and 4 bases at J, with 18 bases between the two ends. CDR3 length: 15 amino acids. In DNA form, the CDR3 reads TGTGCCAGCAGCCCGTGGGGGGCAAGGAGCTATGGCTACACCTTC. It yields the protein CASSPWGARSYGYTF.

This clonotype was recorded at least ten times. CDR3 residues: CASSTWTSGGADTQYF. The CDR3 DNA is TGTGCCAGCAGCACTTGGACTAGCGGGGGAGCAGATACGCAGTATTTT. This chain joins TRBV13 and TRBJ2-3; 13 positions agree with TRBD2. The germline V gene encodes CDR1 PRHDT and CDR2 FYEKMQ (reference sequence). With V trimmed by 5 bases and J by 4 bases, 6 bases remained unmatched. This CDR3 is 16 amino acids long.

In this sample, this clonotype turned up many times. The gene calls are TRBV28 and TRBJ2-7; D is undetermined. Germline CDR1 MDHEN, CDR2 SYDVKM. The V and J ends lost 1 base and 0 bases respectively, with 7 bases between them. The CDR3 totals 14 residues. CDR3 nucleotide sequence: TGTGCCAGCAGTTTATTCCCAGTCTCCTACGAGCAGTACTTC. Translated, it gives CASSLFPVSYEQYF. The full variable domain, rest sourced from reference TRBV28 and TRBJ2-7, is DVKVTQSSRYLVKRTGEKVFLECVQDMDHENMFWYRQDPGLGLRLIYFSYDVKMKEKGDIPEGYSVSREKKERFSLILESASTNQTSMYLCASSLFPVSYEQYFGPGTRLTVT.

This clonotype was seen repeatedly, ten times or more. The CDR3 loop reads CSARGGRGSGNTIYF. CDR3 DNA sequence: TGCAGTGCTAGAGGGGGCAGGGGCTCTGGAAACACCATATATTTT. This rearrangement joins TRBV20-1 to TRBJ1-3; possible D gene TRBD1, 6 bases. The CDR3 is 15 residues long. V was trimmed by 1 base and J by 0 bases, leaving 10 bases between them. Germline CDR1 reads DFQATT; CDR2 reads SNEGSKA (reference sequence).